The clone carrying this T cell receptor (beta chain) was observed at least ten times. Its antigen is undetermined. Per germline, CDR1 LNHDA and CDR2 SQIVND (reference sequence). CDR3 length: 13 residues. The V end was cut by 8 bases, the J end by 3 bases, with 11 bases between. This entry belongs to a study of T cells in Graves' hyperthyroidism and ophthalmopathy. Study results and caveats: From stable hyperthyroidism, ophthalmopathy was set apart by a 13 V-J model. The blood repertoire included most of the expanded thyroid clonotypes above 0.001.

The study left out patients who had uncontrolled infection, other autoimmune disease, pregnancy or lactation. Diagnoses used clinical symptoms, serum thyroxine and TRAb, thyroid ultrasound and orbital computed tomography. Template material for amplifying TCR beta CDR3 regions consisted of RNA transcripts. The TCR CDR3 first-round RT-PCR relied on the HTBI primer set. TCRdb passed the multiplex PCR reads through MiXCR, listing each CDR3 protein once. In the table there are hundreds of thousands of distinct CDR3 sequences, just under 45% of which are singletons. This clonotype was obtained from an adult man with Graves' disease, either hyperthyroidism or ophthalmopathy (not recorded which). The rearrangement links TRBV19 to TRBJ1-5, with D maybe TRBD1 (6 bases). The specimen sequenced was peripheral blood or thyroid tissue (not recorded which). The CDR3 sequence is CASDTGHNQPQHF. CDR3 DNA: TGTGCCAGTGACACAGGGCACAATCAGCCCCAGCATTTT.